This TCR beta chain was sequenced during a study of shared clonotypes between healthy human individuals. General study findings and limits: Richness estimates generally favored naive over memory subsets.

None of the donors, who were healthy HIV-negative adults, had recently had acute infections or vaccinations. Replicate PCRs from sorted subsets contained roughly 200 ng DNA, which is around 30,000 T cell genomes. Some clones are missing from TCRdb's copy, which holds only in-frame ones; the method was immunoSEQ multiplex PCR. Of around 1,100,000 clones in the sample, roughly 80% are singletons; the top ten hold roughly 0.82%. The germline CDR1 and CDR2 sequences are LGHNA and YNFKEQ. V lost 0 bases to trimming and J lost 3 bases; unmatched junction nucleotides: 8. The CDR3 is 18 amino acids. Points on this clone: Its cognate antigen is unknown.

The chain joins TRBV4-2 to TRBJ2-3, with 11 bases lining up with TRBD1. This receptor was identified in a man aged 18-30 years in good health. Some clones in this sample may be carry-over from other donors' samples. Sequencing was carried out using memory CD4+ T cells from PBMCs. Documented subset: CD45RA-negative fraction. Here the CDR3 reads CASSQDRGGDRGTDTQYF. CDR3 nucleotides: TGTGCCAGCAGCCAAGATCGGGGCGGGGACAGGGGGACAGATACGCAGTATTTT.